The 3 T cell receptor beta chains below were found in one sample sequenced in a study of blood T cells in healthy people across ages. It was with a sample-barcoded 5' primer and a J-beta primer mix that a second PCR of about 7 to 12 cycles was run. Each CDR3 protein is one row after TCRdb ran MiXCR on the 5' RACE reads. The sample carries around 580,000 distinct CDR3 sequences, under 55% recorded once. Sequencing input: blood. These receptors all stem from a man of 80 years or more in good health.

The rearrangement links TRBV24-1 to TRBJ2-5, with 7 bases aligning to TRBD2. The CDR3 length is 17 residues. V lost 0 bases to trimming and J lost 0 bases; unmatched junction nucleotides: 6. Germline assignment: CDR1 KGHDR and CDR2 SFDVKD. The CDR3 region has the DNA TGTGCCACCAGTGATTTGCTGGAAAGCGGGAACCAAGAGACCCAGTACTTC. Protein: CATSDLLESGNQETQYF.

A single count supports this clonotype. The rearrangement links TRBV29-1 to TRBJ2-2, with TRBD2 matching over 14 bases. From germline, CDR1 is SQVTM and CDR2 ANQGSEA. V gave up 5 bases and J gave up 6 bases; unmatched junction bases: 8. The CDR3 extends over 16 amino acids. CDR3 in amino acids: CSVILGLAGDAGELFF. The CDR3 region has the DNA TGCAGCGTTATACTGGGACTAGCGGGAGATGCCGGGGAGCTGTTTTTT.

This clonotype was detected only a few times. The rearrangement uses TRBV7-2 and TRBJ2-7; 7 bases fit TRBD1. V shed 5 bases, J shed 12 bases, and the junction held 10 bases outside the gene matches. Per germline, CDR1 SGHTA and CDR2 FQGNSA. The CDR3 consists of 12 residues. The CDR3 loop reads CASSLTDRVRYF. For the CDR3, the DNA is TGTGCCAGCAGCCTAACAGACAGGGTTCGGTACTTC.